This TCR beta chain came from a study of blood T cell repertoires in COVID-19. Germline lookup yields CDR1 SEHNR and CDR2 FQNEAQ (reference sequence). The CDR3 contains 13 residues. Produced via immunoSEQ multiplex PCR; TCRdb's table is partial and in-frame only. The repertoire holds a few hundred thousand clones, with approximately 88% as singletons. Note on this clone: At one end the junction does not follow the germline gene, possibly because of a read error.

V usage is TRBV7-9 and J usage is TRBJ1-2; TRBD1 agrees at 9 bases. The sample consisted of peripheral blood. The receptor was derived from a man aged 45-60 years with acute or convalescent COVID-19. CDR3 amino acids: CASSMGQGARLAF. In DNA form, the CDR3 reads TGTGCCAGCAGCATGGGACAGGGTGCTCGTCTAGCCTTC.